The 5 T cell receptor beta chains in this list originate from one sample, sequenced in a study of metastatic and nonmetastatic thyroid tumors. TCRdb re-called clones via MiXCR from the PCR reads. Of about 13,000 clones in the sample, 26% were seen once. Thyroid surgery had not been preceded by any treatment in any patient. The sample was tumor tissue. These receptors came from a female donor with papillary thyroid cancer or a benign thyroid nodule (not recorded which). Some clones in this sample may be carry-over from other donors' samples.

This clone is termed medium-sized. The chain joins TRBV11-2 to TRBJ2-7; 10 bases align to TRBD2. The junction had 8 bases not matched to a gene; V was cut back by 0 bases and J by 6 bases. The CDR3 runs to 16 residues. CDR1 and CDR2 from the germline V gene are SGHAT and FQNNGV. CDR3 protein: CASSLDSSGSGREQYF. DNA for the CDR3: TGTGCCAGCAGCTTAGATTCTAGCGGGAGCGGGCGCGAGCAGTACTTC. Combining the CDR3 with reference TRBV11-2 and TRBJ2-7 gives the whole variable domain EAGVAQSPRYKIIEKRQSVAFWCNPISGHATLYWYQQILGQGPKLLIQFQNNGVVDDSQLPKDRFSAERLKGVDSTLKIQPAKLEDSAVYLCASSLDSSGSGREQYFGPGTRLTVT.

The chain combines TRBV6-1 with TRBJ1-6, with 7 bases fitting TRBD1. Germline values: CDR1 MNHNS, CDR2 SASEGT. The CDR3 loop spans 14 amino acids. V dropped 6 bases and J dropped 9; count of bases not matched to a gene: 8. The CDR3 DNA reads as TGTGCCAGCAGACCGATGACAGGGAGTTCACCCCTCCACTTT. Residues: CASRPMTGSSPLHF.

This clone was picked up many times. Other DNA sequences in this sample translate to the same CDR3. The rearrangement links TRBV7-8 to TRBJ2-5, with D possibly matching TRBD2 (5 bases). Germline V gives CDR1 SGHVS, CDR2 FQNEAQ. Trimming left V 2 bases short and J 0 bases short, with 7 bases between. The CDR3 consists of 14 residues. The CDR3 loop reads CASSLKDYQETQYF. The CDR3 region has the DNA TGTGCCAGCAGCTTAAAGGACTACCAAGAGACCCAGTACTTC.

This clone occurred many times. A much larger clone sits a single nucleotide away, making a read error possible. The gene calls are TRBV7-3 and TRBJ1-3; unclear D gene. Germline assignment: CDR1 SGHTA and CDR2 FQGTGA. With 1 base removed from V and 3 bases from J, the gap between germline ends came to 10 bases. CDR3 length equals 15 residues. This chain's CDR3 is CASSLSGEFGNTIYF. The CDR3 DNA sequence: TGTGCCAGCAGCTTAAGTGGAGAGTTTGGAAACACCATATATTTT.

This clone was found many times. The V call is TRBV24-1, the J call TRBJ1-5; D may be TRBD1 (6 bases). The germline V gene has CDR1 KGHDR and CDR2 SFDVKD. The CDR3 consists of 12 residues. Trimming took off 7 bases at V and 6 bases at J, with 9 bases between the two ends. CDR3 sequence: CATSQGGQPQHF. CDR3 coding DNA: TGTGCCACCAGCCAAGGGGGTCAGCCCCAGCATTTT.